Described below is a single T cell receptor beta chain sequence and its context. This clone came up once. Its target antigen remains unknown. Qualities for individual bases were not recorded, and no much larger clone is one base off. The CDR3 runs 16 residues from the cysteine to the phenylalanine. Here the CDR3 DNA is all that survives: 48 bases in frame from base 1. This entry belongs to a study of a mutant IDH1 vaccine in newly diagnosed glioma (dated by TCRdb to the early 2020s). Broadly, across the study: Of the approximately 30 treated patients, around 62% were male and about 38% were female, and the mean age was approximately 40 years. Peripheral blood was collected at six visits: V03 (baseline), V05, V07, V10, V12 and V13. Before enrollment, most patients had been given radiochemotherapy with temozolomide as standard therapy, while the rest had received either radiotherapy alone or temozolomide alone. For exploratory analyses, about two dozen treated patients had longitudinal TCRB deep sequencing done wherever samples were available. Paper-wide results and their limitations: Pseudoprogression appeared unrelated to alterations in the top peripheral T cell clonotypes detected by TCRB sequencing. Across multiple MHC alleles, vaccine-induced immune responses were seen in just over 90% of patients. Availability determined which PBMC samples were chosen for TCRB deep sequencing. The authors noted that analyses of patient blood samples could not be reproduced because of sample limitations.

The library was made by the immunoSEQ multiplex PCR assay. Following the manufacturer's protocol, the hsTCRB Kit was used to amplify rearranged TCR beta chain sequences. Sequencing of TCRB libraries was carried out on an Illumina MiSeq. The authors' analysis ran thus. The kit vendor's proprietary platform handled demultiplexing, trimming and gene mapping. The table comes from immuneACCESS by way of TCRdb, which keeps in-frame sequences with V and J called. Part of the clones is missing from these tables; in studies checked, under half for an unresolved V gene and the rest for unknown reasons. D and trimming were read from the DNA, whereas the V and J calls and clone size are those reported in that table. The sample table lists tens of thousands of clones, 91% of them with a count of one. The top ten clones comprise 7% to 10% of the sample. The sample's time point label, in plain terms: baseline, week 1 (first vaccination visit). The label giving this sample's treatment or condition can be read as: pre-vaccination baseline after standard-of-care therapy. All donors had newly diagnosed IDH1-mutant astrocytomas of WHO grade 3 or 4 that showed loss of nuclear ATRX. The samples were drawn from NOA16, a multicentre, single-arm, open-label phase I trial in Germany that tested a mutant IDH1 peptide vaccine in humans for the first time. Blood drawn at visit V03 was used as the baseline sample for immunogenicity testing. Genomic DNA for TCRB sequencing was extracted from EDTA blood using the DNeasy Blood and Tissue Kit.

The sequencing used PBMCs, collected from a glioma patient treated with radiotherapy, temozolomide or both. The sequence links TRBV21-1 to TRBJ2-6; the table assigns TRBD1, which was not confirmed against the DNA. TRBV21-1 is flagged as a pseudogene. This TCR came from a man aged 25 to 40 with glioma. In nucleotide form, the sequence is TGTGCCAGCAGCAAAGACAGGGTCCCTGGGGCCAACGTCCTGACTTTC. The resulting protein is CASSKDRVPGANVLTF.